Sequencing of this T cell receptor beta chain was carried out in a study of blood T cell repertoires in COVID-19. In the study overall: Samples representing acute and convalescent COVID-19 were sourced from the United States, Italy and Spain. From T cells, B-cell-depleted T cells, or PBMCs came the material, which was cDNA or gDNA.

Unmatched junction bases numbered 11, after V lost 3 bases and J lost 15 bases. The CDR3 loop spans 12 amino acids. Germline V lookup: CDR1 GTSNPN, CDR2 SVGIG (reference sequence). Sequencing was performed with immunoSEQ multiplex PCR; in TCRdb, only in-frame clones are kept and a portion is missing. The sample has around 310,000 clones, over 85% seen once. This receptor was obtained from a woman aged 25 to 39 who had recovered from COVID-19. Sequenced: PBMCs or T cells enriched from blood (not recorded which). The rearrangement joins TRBV30 to TRBJ2-1, with 7 bases identical to TRBD1. CDR3 loop: CAWRSLGGPRFF. The DNA for the CDR3 is TGTGCCTGGAGATCGCTAGGGGGCCCTCGGTTCTTC. Full variable domain (rest looked up from reference TRBV30 and TRBJ2-1): SQTIHQWPATLVQPVGSPLSLECTVEGTSNPNLYWYRQAAGRGLQLLFYSVGIGQISSEVPQNLSASRPQDRQFILSSKKLLLSDSGFYLCAWRSLGGPRFFGPGTRLTVL.